Each of the 8 T cell receptor beta chains below was sequenced from the same sample in a study of vaccination effects on CD4 cells after COVID-19. These TCRs are of unknown antigen specificity. Assay used: immunoSEQ multiplex PCR; TCRdb lists only in-frame clones, some missing. Of roughly 29,000 clones in the sample, more than 55% are singletons; the top ten hold 9.9%. Upon completion of more than eight days in culture, CD4+ T cells were isolated. The specimen comprised CD4+ T cells from PBMCs cultured without peptide, sampled before COVID-19 vaccination. The receptors were gathered from a human donor who received a COVID-19 vaccine.

V is TRBV4-2 and J is TRBJ2-1; possible D gene TRBD2, 5 bases. The germline V gene has CDR1 LGHNA and CDR2 YNFKEQ. Trimming stripped 0 bases from V and 0 bases from J, with 9 bases between. The CDR3 consists of 16 residues. CDR3 sequence (DNA): TGTGCCAGCAGCCAAGAACCGGGAAGCTCCTACAATGAGCAGTTCTTC. This codes for CASSQEPGSSYNEQFF.

The chain joins TRBV19 to TRBJ1-4; maybe TRBD1 (5 bases). The CDR3 length is 15 residues. The V gene lost 2 bases and the J gene lost 5 bases, with 12 bases spanning the gap. CDR1 and CDR2 (germline): LNHDA, SQIVND (reference sequence). In nucleotides, the CDR3 is TGTGCCAGTAGTATATACGGGACGTGGAATGAAAAACTGTTTTTT. It yields the protein CASSIYGTWNEKLFF.

This clone was detected a few times. The rearrangement joins TRBV5-4 to TRBJ2-3; unclear D gene. CDR3 length: 12 residues. V was pared by 4 bases and J by 6 bases, with 9 bases between. From germline, CDR1 is SGHNT and CDR2 YYREEE (reference sequence). As DNA, the CDR3 is TGTGCCAGCAGCCATCGTTTGGATACGCAGTATTTT. Translation: CASSHRLDTQYF.

V and J are TRBV29-1 and TRBJ1-1; D is unclear. Germline V gives CDR1 SQVTM, CDR2 ANQGSEA. The V end lost 0 bases, the J end lost 0 bases, and 5 bases lay between the germline ends. CDR3 length: 13 residues. The CDR3 loop reads CSVEDYMNTEAFF. As DNA, the CDR3 is TGCAGCGTTGAAGATTACATGAACACTGAAGCTTTCTTT.

The chain carries TRBV30 and TRBJ1-5; D possibly corresponds to TRBD1 (5 bases). Trimming took 3 bases from V and 6 from J, leaving 12 bases between them. This CDR3 spans 13 amino acids. Germline V gene sequence: CDR1 GTSNPN, CDR2 SVGIG (reference sequence). CDR3 nucleotides: TGTGCCTGGAGCCGGGACGCGGGTCAGCCCCAGCATTTT. This gives the protein CAWSRDAGQPQHF.

The J gene is TRBJ1-6, the V gene TRBV11-2; no firm D call. Germline V gives CDR1 SGHAT, CDR2 FQNNGV. This CDR3 contains 13 residues. With 5 bases removed from V and 8 bases from J, the gap between germline ends came to 10 bases. The CDR3 coding sequence is TGTGCCAGCAGCCCACCCTGGGATTCACCCCTCCACTTT. It yields the protein CASSPPWDSPLHF.

Within the sample, this clone is medium-sized. The chain is built from TRBV30 and TRBJ1-1; the match to TRBD1 covers 8 bases. This CDR3 has 18 residues. The trim removed 2 bases at V and 4 bases at J, leaving 18 bases unmatched. Germline loops: CDR1 GTSNPN, CDR2 SVGIG (reference sequence). CDR3 region: CAWSPRQGARTKVTEAFF. CDR3 sequence (DNA): TGTGCCTGGAGTCCTCGCCAGGGGGCGCGAACTAAGGTCACTGAAGCTTTCTTT.

V gene TRBV15 combines with J gene TRBJ2-7; 8 bases fit TRBD1. The CDR3 is 15 amino acids. The germline V gene has CDR1 LNHNV and CDR2 YYDKDF (reference sequence). V gave up 0 bases and J gave up 3 bases; unmatched junction bases: 4. For the CDR3, the DNA is TGTGCCACCAGCAGAGATCTGGACAGGGTCTACGAGCAGTACTTC. Its protein product is CATSRDLDRVYEQYF.